Sequencing of this T cell receptor (beta chain) was carried out in a study of blood T cell repertoires in COVID-19. Overall study context: T cells, B-cell-depleted T cells, or PBMCs supplied cDNA or gDNA.

Per the germline V gene, CDR1 is MNHNS and CDR2 is SASEGT. With V trimmed by 3 bases and J by 0 bases, 4 bases remained unmatched. The CDR3 is 15 amino acids. Generated by immunoSEQ multiplex PCR, the TCRdb table keeps only in-frame clones and is missing some. The sample consists of 40,000 to 50,000 clones, about four fifths of them appearing once. The V call is TRBV6-1, the J call TRBJ2-7; 8 nucleotides align to TRBD1. Sequences were obtained from peripheral blood. The sequence was collected from a man aged 40-55 years with active or convalescent COVID-19. The CDR3 nucleotides read TGTGCCAGCAGTGAGGGAACAGGGGGCTCCTACGAGCAGTACTTC. Its translation: CASSEGTGGSYEQYF.